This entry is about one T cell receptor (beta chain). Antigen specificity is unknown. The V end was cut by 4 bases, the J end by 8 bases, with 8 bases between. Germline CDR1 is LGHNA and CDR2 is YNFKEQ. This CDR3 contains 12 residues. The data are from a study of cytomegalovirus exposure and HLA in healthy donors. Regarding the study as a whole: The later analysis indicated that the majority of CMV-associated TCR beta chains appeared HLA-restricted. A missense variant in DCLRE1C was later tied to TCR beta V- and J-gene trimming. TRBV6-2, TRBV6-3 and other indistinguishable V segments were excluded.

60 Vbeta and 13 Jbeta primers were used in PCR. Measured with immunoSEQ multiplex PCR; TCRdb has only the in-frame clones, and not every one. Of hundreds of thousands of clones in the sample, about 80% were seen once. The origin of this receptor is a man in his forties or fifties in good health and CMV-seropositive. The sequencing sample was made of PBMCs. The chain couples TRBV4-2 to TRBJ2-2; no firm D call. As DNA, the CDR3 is TGTGCCAGCAGCCCCCCCCTTGGGGAGCTGTTTTTT. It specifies CASSPPLGELFF.